This record looks at one T cell receptor beta chain sequence and its context. Its cognate antigen is unknown. This record comes from a study of T cell responses to AZD1222 COVID-19 vaccine. Whole-study results and caveats: When two AZD1222 doses had been given, Spike-specific TCR breadth and depth rose. Spike was spanned by vaccine-associated CD4 TCRs, with dominance at 160-218 and 743-854. In a largely white British group with more females than males, clonal diversity was possibly underestimated.

Sequencing was performed with immunoSEQ multiplex PCR; in TCRdb, only in-frame clones are kept and a portion is missing. Among 150,000 to 200,000 clones, 75% to 90% were seen once, and the ten largest hold about 3%. The sample consisted of peripheral blood, taken on day 0 of MenACWY control vaccination. The clonotype originates from an adult in good health.

As DNA, the CDR3 is TGTGCCAGTAGTCCAGGACTAGCGGGACCGTCTGAGCAGTACTTC. This gives the protein CASSPGLAGPSEQYF. V usage is TRBV19 and J usage is TRBJ2-7; 12 bases are a match to TRBD2. Germline lookup yields CDR1 LNHDA and CDR2 SQIVND (reference sequence). The CDR3 has 15 amino acids. V lost 5 bases and J lost 7; bases outside the gene matches: 9.